Presented here are 16 T cell receptor beta chains from one specimen sequenced in a study of T cell responses to AZD1222 COVID-19 vaccine. The repertoire was sequenced with immunoSEQ multiplex PCR; TCRdb's copy has only in-frame clones and lacks some. The table includes some 200,000 clones, roughly 92% detected once. The specimen was peripheral blood, collected on day 0 of AZD1222 vaccination. The origin of the receptors is an adult in good health.

The CDR3 nucleotides are TGTGCCAGCAGCCCAGGGGGGGGCTCTGGCTATGGCTACACCTTC. Translation: CASSPGGGSGYGYTF. The genes are TRBV9 and TRBJ1-2, with 7 bases aligning to TRBD1. The trim removed 4 bases at V and 4 bases at J, leaving 10 bases unmatched. Germline loops: CDR1 SGDLS, CDR2 YYNGEE. The CDR3 is made up of 15 amino acids.

The genes are TRBV7-8 and TRBJ1-2; 9 bases map to TRBD1. The CDR3 length is 16 residues. Per the germline V gene, CDR1 is SGHVS and CDR2 is FQNEAQ. V dropped 5 bases and J dropped 4; count of bases not matched to a gene: 11. CDR3 in amino acids: CASSTRDRVQSYGYTF. Written as DNA, the CDR3 is TGTGCCAGCAGCACCCGGGACAGGGTCCAGTCCTATGGCTACACCTTC.

This clone was detected many times. V is TRBV2 and J is TRBJ1-2; D remains unclear. The ends were cut back, 11 bases at V and 8 bases at J, with 15 bases in the middle. Germline lookup yields CDR1 SNHLY and CDR2 FYNNEI. The CDR3 is made up of 11 amino acids. CDR3 amino acids: CAGTRGEGYTF. CDR3 DNA sequence: TGTGCCGGTACACGGGGAGAAGGCTACACCTTC.

This clone was counted once. This chain links TRBV7-9 with TRBJ1-3; D gene unclear. From germline, CDR1 is SEHNR and CDR2 FQNEAQ (reference sequence). This CDR3 is 15 amino acids long. V was cut by 7 bases and J by 2 bases, with 15 bases left in between. CDR3 nucleotide sequence: TGTGCCAGCATCCCTACCGAGAGGGCTGGAAACACCATATATTTT. Protein: CASIPTERAGNTIYF.

This sequence joins TRBV4-1 and TRBJ2-1; D is unresolved. Per germline, CDR1 MGHRA and CDR2 YSYEKL. V was pared by 0 bases and J by 3 bases, with 3 bases between. CDR3 length equals 13 residues. CDR3 DNA: TGCGCCAGCAGCCAAGACAGCTACAATGAGCAGTTCTTC. Amino acid sequence: CASSQDSYNEQFF.

The chain is built from TRBV25-1 and TRBJ2-1; 8 nucleotides line up with TRBD1. Germline V gene sequence: CDR1 MGHDK, CDR2 SYGVNS. With 6 bases clipped from V and 2 bases from J, the junction kept 3 bases outside the gene matches. This CDR3 has 14 residues. CDR3 amino acids: CASSLTGAYNEQFF. CDR3 nucleotide sequence: TGTGCCAGCAGCTTGACAGGGGCCTACAATGAGCAGTTCTTC.

This chain links TRBV5-4 with TRBJ1-2; 9 nucleotides line up with TRBD1. The CDR3 is 12 amino acids. V shed 6 bases, J shed 8 bases, and the junction held 5 bases outside the gene matches. The germline CDR1 and CDR2 sequences are SGHNT and YYREEE (reference sequence). The CDR3 nucleotides are TGTGCCAGCACACAGGGGGCGGAAGGCTACACCTTC. This gives the protein CASTQGAEGYTF.

The J gene is TRBJ1-1, the V gene TRBV29-1; D is unresolved. Germline lookup yields CDR1 SQVTM and CDR2 ANQGSEA. This CDR3 is built from 12 residues. V lost 4 bases, J lost 4 bases, and 10 bases lay in between. The CDR3 loop is CSVVSEGTEAFF. The CDR3 nucleotides read TGCAGCGTTGTCTCTGAGGGCACTGAAGCTTTCTTT.

V is TRBV5-1 and J is TRBJ1-1; possible D gene TRBD1, 6 bases. Germline V gives CDR1 SGHRS, CDR2 YFSETQ. CDR3 length equals 19 residues. The V and J ends lost 2 bases and 7 bases respectively, with 30 bases between them. The CDR3, as DNA: TGCGCCAGCAGCTTTGAGGGGGTCAGGGTGGCGGTCGGGAGTAATGAAGCTTTCTTT. The encoded protein is CASSFEGVRVAVGSNEAFF.

This clone appeared once. The chain is built from TRBV2 and TRBJ1-5, with D maybe TRBD1 (5 bases). The CDR3 covers 15 residues. Germline V lookup: CDR1 SNHLY, CDR2 FYNNEI. The V end was cut by 2 bases, the J end by 4 bases, with 12 bases between. The CDR3 sequence is CASSEFGGSNQPQHF. DNA of the CDR3: TGTGCCAGCAGTGAATTTGGGGGATCGAATCAGCCCCAGCATTTT.

The V and J genes are TRBV6-5 and TRBJ1-1; D is perhaps TRBD1 (6 bases). V shed 7 bases and J shed 1 base, with 10 bases lying between them. Germline V gene lookup returns CDR1 MNHEY and CDR2 SVGAGI. The CDR3 covers 13 residues. In DNA, the CDR3 is TGTGCCAGCATCGTCAGGGGGAACACTGAAGCTTTCTTT. It yields the protein CASIVRGNTEAFF.

V and J are TRBV12-3 or TRBV12-4 and TRBJ1-2; D unresolved. V was trimmed by 0 bases and J by 5 bases, leaving 1 base between them. The CDR3 has 11 amino acids. The CDR3 nucleotides read TGTGCCAGCAGTTTAGCATATGGCTACACCTTC. Its protein is CASSLAYGYTF.

The chain links TRBV2 to TRBJ1-5, with 7 bases identical to TRBD1. The CDR3 sequence is 16 residues long. J lost 3 bases, V lost 5 bases, and 10 bases had no gene match. CDR1 and CDR2 from the germline V gene are SNHLY and FYNNEI. CDR3 residues: CASSKDRTENNQPQHF. The CDR3 DNA is TGTGCCAGCAGTAAGGACAGGACAGAAAACAATCAGCCCCAGCATTTT.

The V gene is TRBV10-3, the J gene TRBJ1-1; D is undetermined. Trimming pared 5 bases from V and 4 bases from J, leaving 8 bases between. CDR1 ENHRY and CDR2 SYGVKD come from the germline V gene. This CDR3 spans 12 amino acids. The DNA for the CDR3 is TGTGCCATCAGTACCGGAAGCACTGAAGCTTTCTTT. Its protein is CAISTGSTEAFF.

V usage is TRBV5-8 and J usage is TRBJ1-3, with D perhaps matching TRBD1 (6 bases). Trimming pared 4 bases from V and 3 bases from J, leaving 8 bases between. This CDR3 spans 13 amino acids. Germline CDR1 SGHTS, CDR2 YDEGEE. The CDR3 DNA follows: TGTGCCAGCAGCAACAGGGATGGAAACACCATATATTTT. It specifies CASSNRDGNTIYF.

Notes on this clone: The junction departs from the called germline gene at one end, perhaps through a read error. The rearrangement uses TRBV7-2 and TRBJ1-2; maybe TRBD1 (6 bases). Germline values: CDR1 SGHTA, CDR2 FQGNSA. CDR3 length equals 12 residues. The CDR3 sequence: CASSLNRGAPFF. CDR3 sequence (DNA): TGTGCCAGCAGCTTAAATCGGGGGGCACCTTTCTTC.